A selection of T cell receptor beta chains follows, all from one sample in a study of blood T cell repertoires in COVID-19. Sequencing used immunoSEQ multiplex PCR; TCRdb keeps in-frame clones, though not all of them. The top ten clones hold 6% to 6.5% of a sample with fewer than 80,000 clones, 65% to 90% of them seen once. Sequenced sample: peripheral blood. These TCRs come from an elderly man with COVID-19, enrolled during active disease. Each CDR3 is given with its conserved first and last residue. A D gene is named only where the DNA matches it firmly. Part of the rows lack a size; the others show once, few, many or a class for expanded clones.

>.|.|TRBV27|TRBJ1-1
TGTGCCAGCAGGGGAGAGGGGAGGGCTGAAGCTTTCTTT
CASRGEGRAEAFF
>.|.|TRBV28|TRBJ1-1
TGTGCCAGCAGCGGGGGGAGCCTGAACACTGAAGCTTTCTTT
CASSGGSLNTEAFF
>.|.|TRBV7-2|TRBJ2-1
TGTGCCAGCCGAGGGTCGCCCAAGAACAATGAGCAGTTCTTC
CASRGSPKNNEQFF
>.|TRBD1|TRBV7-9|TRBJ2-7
TGTGCCAGCAGCTTGGCGGTGACAGGGGGCTACGAGCAGTACTTC
CASSLAVTGGYEQYF
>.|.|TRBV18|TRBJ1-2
TGTGCCAGCTCACCACTCGGGGACAATTATGGCTACACCTTC
CASSPLGDNYGYTF
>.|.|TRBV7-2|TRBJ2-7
TGTGCCAGCAGCCGGGGATGGCAGGGGTACGAGCAGTACTTC
CASSRGWQGYEQYF
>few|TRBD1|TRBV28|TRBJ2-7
TGTGCAAACGGAACAGGGGGATTCTACGAGCAGTACTTC
CANGTGGFYEQYF
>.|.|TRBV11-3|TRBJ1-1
TGTGCCAGCAGCTTAGGAGGGTTGAGCTCTCTCAACACTGAAGCTTTCTTT
CASSLGGLSSLNTEAFF
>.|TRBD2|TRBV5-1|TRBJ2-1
TGCGCCAGCAGAATACTAGCGGGAATTGCTGACAATGAGCAGTTCTTC
CASRILAGIADNEQFF
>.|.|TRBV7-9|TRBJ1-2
TGTGCCAGCAGCTTAGCGACAGGCATTTATGGCTACACCTTC
CASSLATGIYGYTF
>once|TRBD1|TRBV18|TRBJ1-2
TGTGCCAGCTCACCAATGCTCGGGACAGCTAACTATGGCTACACCTTC
CASSPMLGTANYGYTF
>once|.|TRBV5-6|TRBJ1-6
TGTGCCAGCAGCGGGGGGGCGGCTGCCTATAATTCACCCCTCCACTTT
CASSGGAAAYNSPLHF
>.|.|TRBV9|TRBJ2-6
TGTGCCAGCAGCGTAGGTTCAGTCAGGGCTGGGGCCAACGTCCTGACTTTC
CASSVGSVRAGANVLTF
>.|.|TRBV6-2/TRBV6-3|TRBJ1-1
TGTGCCAGCAGTACTGCGGGACGGAATCTTGAAGCTTTCTTT
CASSTAGRNLEAFF
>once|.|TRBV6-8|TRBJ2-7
TGTGCCAGCACCCAGAATTACGAGCAGTACTTC
CASTQNYEQYF
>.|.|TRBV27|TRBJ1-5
TGTGCCAGCAGTTTAAAATGGCAGGGAGGGAATCAGCCCCAGCATTTT
CASSLKWQGGNQPQHF
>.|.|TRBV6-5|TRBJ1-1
TGTGCCAGCAGTTACGATAGGCAGGGGAGCACTGAAGCTTTCTTT
CASSYDRQGSTEAFF
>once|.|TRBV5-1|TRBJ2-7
TGCGCCAGCAGCTGGGGGGACAGACCTTCCTACGAGCAGTACTTC
CASSWGDRPSYEQYF
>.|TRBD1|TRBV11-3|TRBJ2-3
TGTGCCAGCAGCCCGGGACAGCTTACAGATACGCAGTATTTT
CASSPGQLTDTQYF
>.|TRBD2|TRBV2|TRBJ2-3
TGTGCCAGCGGATGGCGGGGGTCCTCAGATACGCAGTATTTT
CASGWRGSSDTQYF
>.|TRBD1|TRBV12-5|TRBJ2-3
TGTGCTAGTGGTCCGGACAGGGGGACAGATACGCAGTATTTT
CASGPDRGTDTQYF
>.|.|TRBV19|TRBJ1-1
TGTGCCAGTAGTGCCAGGGGAGAGGACACTGAAGCTTTCTTT
CASSARGEDTEAFF
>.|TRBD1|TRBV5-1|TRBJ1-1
TGCGCCAGCAGCGCCATGCAGGGGGCGAACACTGAAGCTTTCTTT
CASSAMQGANTEAFF
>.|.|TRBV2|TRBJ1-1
TGTGCCAGCGGCTGGGGAGGCCTGGGCACTGAAGCTTTCTTT
CASGWGGLGTEAFF
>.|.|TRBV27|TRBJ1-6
TGTGCCAGCAGTTTATGGACGGGACTAGGGAATTCACCCCTCCACTTT
CASSLWTGLGNSPLHF
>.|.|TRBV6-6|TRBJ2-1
TGTGCCAGCAGTTACTCGACTAGTTTAGACAATGAGCAGTTCTTC
CASSYSTSLDNEQFF
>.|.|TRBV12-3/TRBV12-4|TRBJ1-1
TGTGCCAGCAGTTTTGGGGGCAACACTGAAGCTTTCTTT
CASSFGGNTEAFF
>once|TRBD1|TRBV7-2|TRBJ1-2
TGTGCCAGCAGCTTAGGGGGACAGGATTATGGCTACACCTTC
CASSLGGQDYGYTF
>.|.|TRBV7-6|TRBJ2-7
TGTGCCAGCAGCGCCCGCCCCTTTACAAGCTCCTACGAGCAGTACTTC
CASSARPFTSSYEQYF
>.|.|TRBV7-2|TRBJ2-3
TGTGCCAGCAGCTTAATCGGAGCTTACCGCACAGATACGCAGTATTTT
CASSLIGAYRTDTQYF
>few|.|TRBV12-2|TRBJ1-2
TGTGCAAGTCGCTCCCAACATTATGGCTACACCTTC
CASRSQHYGYTF
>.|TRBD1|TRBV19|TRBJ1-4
TGTGCCAGTAGTATAGGCCGACAGGGGGTAGGTGAAAAACTGTTTTTT
CASSIGRQGVGEKLFF
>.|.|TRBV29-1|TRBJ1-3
TGCAGCGTCGCACCCCAGATCTCTGGAAACACCATATATTTT
CSVAPQISGNTIYF
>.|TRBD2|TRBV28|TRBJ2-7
TGTGCCAGTACCGGACTAGCGGGGGCCTACGAGCAGTACTTC
CASTGLAGAYEQYF
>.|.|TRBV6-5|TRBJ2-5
TGTGCCAGCAGTTACAGGGGAGAGACCCAGTACTTC
CASSYRGETQYF
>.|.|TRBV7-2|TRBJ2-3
TGTGCCAGCAGCTTTGGGACACCCTACGGCACAGATACGCAGTATTTT
CASSFGTPYGTDTQYF
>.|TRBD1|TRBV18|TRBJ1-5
TGTGCCAGCTCACCACCTAATGAGGACAGGGGCAATCAGCCCCAGCATTTT
CASSPPNEDRGNQPQHF